Sequencing of this TCR beta chain was carried out in a study of blood T cell repertoires in COVID-19. Study in general: Some COVID-19 samples were acute and others convalescent; all came from the United States, Italy and Spain.

With 4 bases removed from V and 5 bases from J, the gap between germline ends came to 15 bases. The CDR3 spans 14 residues. Germline V gene data show CDR1 as SGDLS and CDR2 as YYNGEE. Per the original data handling: Estimates of nucleated cell counts were drawn from the amplification of reference gene primers. Clones were read by immunoSEQ multiplex PCR, and TCRdb kept only the in-frame ones, dropping some. V and J calls and clone size are as listed in that table; D and trimming were resolved from the DNA. The table shows fewer than 300,000 clones, with over 70% occurring only once. The chain has TRBV9 and TRBJ2-5; D might be TRBD2 (6 bases). The sequenced material came from peripheral blood. This receptor was taken from a woman of 80 years or more with acute or convalescent COVID-19. CDR3 protein: CASSRVGGLETQYF. The CDR3 coding sequence is TGTGCCAGCAGCCGAGTGGGGGGTCTGGAGACCCAGTACTTC.